A selection of T cell receptor beta chains follows, all from one sample in a study of cytomegalovirus exposure and HLA in healthy donors. Sequenced by immunoSEQ multiplex PCR; TCRdb stores in-frame clones only, minus some. The sample records approximately 170,000 clones, 78% being singletons. Sequenced material: PBMCs. Source of these receptors: a woman in her thirties or forties in good health and CMV-seropositive. Both conserved end residues are part of each CDR3. Each record gives: V gene, J gene, D gene, CDR3 length, clone size, CDR3 protein, CDR3 DNA. A D gene is named only where the DNA matches it firmly. Expanded clones are given a class, and other clones once, few, many or no size at all.

V: TRBV9; J: TRBJ2-2; D: .; length: 13; size: .; CDR3: CASSVSFLGELFF; DNA: TGTGCCAGCAGCGTCAGTTTCCTCGGGGAGCTGTTTTTT
V: TRBV28; J: TRBJ1-2; D: .; length: 14; size: .; CDR3: CASTAGPTTGGYTF; DNA: TGTGCCAGCACCGCGGGCCCCACTACGGGAGGCTACACCTTC
V: TRBV19; J: TRBJ1-1; D: TRBD1; length: 15; size: once; CDR3: CASSISGTGRTEAFF; DNA: TGTGCCAGTAGTATCTCCGGGACAGGGAGAACTGAAGCTTTCTTT
V: TRBV7-8; J: TRBJ2-1; D: TRBD1; length: 16; size: .; CDR3: CASSWNRGLPYNEQFF; DNA: TGTGCCAGCAGCTGGAACAGGGGGCTACCATACAATGAGCAGTTCTTC
V: TRBV5-1; J: TRBJ2-5; D: TRBD2; length: 17; size: .; CDR3: CASSSGLAGTYQETQYF; DNA: TGCGCCAGCAGCAGTGGACTAGCGGGGACGTACCAAGAGACCCAGTACTTC
V: TRBV9; J: TRBJ2-7; D: TRBD2; length: 15; size: .; CDR3: CASSVGVAGTYEQYF; DNA: TGTGCCAGCAGCGTAGGGGTAGCGGGGACCTACGAGCAGTACTTC
V: TRBV11-3; J: TRBJ1-3; D: TRBD1; length: 13; size: .; CDR3: CASSSTGANTIYF; DNA: TGTGCCAGCAGCTCTACAGGGGCTAACACCATATATTTT
V: TRBV5-1; J: TRBJ1-6; D: .; length: 15; size: .; CDR3: CASSLDGRETSPLHF; DNA: TGCGCCAGCAGCTTAGACGGACGGGAGACTTCACCCCTCCACTTT
V: TRBV7-2; J: TRBJ1-5; D: .; length: 15; size: .; CDR3: CASSPRGSAPEPQHF; DNA: TGTGCCAGCAGCCCCCGGGGATCCGCCCCAGAGCCCCAGCATTTT
V: TRBV2; J: TRBJ1-1; D: .; length: 13; size: .; CDR3: CASSQAGNTEAFF; DNA: TGTGCCAGCAGCCAGGCAGGGAACACTGAAGCTTTCTTT
V: TRBV6-1; J: TRBJ2-7; D: TRBD2; length: 13; size: .; CDR3: CASRPAGGYEQYF; DNA: TGTGCCAGCAGGCCAGCGGGGGGATACGAGCAGTACTTC
V: TRBV4-2; J: TRBJ2-7; D: TRBD2; length: 15; size: .; CDR3: CASSPRAGGLYEQYF; DNA: TGTGCCAGCAGCCCAAGGGCGGGGGGGCTTTACGAGCAGTACTTC
V: TRBV19; J: TRBJ1-5; D: TRBD1; length: 15; size: .; CDR3: CASSVTGTVNQPQHF; DNA: TGTGCCAGTAGCGTAACCGGGACAGTAAATCAGCCCCAGCATTTT
V: TRBV6-6; J: TRBJ1-1; D: TRBD1; length: 16; size: once; CDR3: CASSYGTGGLNTEAFF; DNA: TGTGCCAGCAGTTACGGGACAGGGGGCCTGAACACTGAAGCTTTCTTT
V: TRBV5-1; J: TRBJ1-3; D: .; length: 15; size: few; CDR3: CASSPGPPSGNTIYF; DNA: TGCGCCAGCAGCCCCGGTCCCCCGTCTGGAAACACCATATATTTT
V: TRBV2; J: TRBJ2-1; D: .; length: 16; size: .; CDR3: CASSRSAGNSYNEQFF; DNA: TGTGCCAGCAGCAGATCGGCGGGAAATTCCTACAATGAGCAGTTCTTC
V: TRBV9; J: TRBJ2-7; D: TRBD1; length: 15; size: few; CDR3: CASSVQGQGGHEQYF; DNA: TGTGCCAGCAGCGTACAGGGACAGGGCGGCCACGAGCAGTACTTC
V: TRBV7-9; J: TRBJ1-1; D: .; length: 13; size: .; CDR3: CASSELRGTEAFF; DNA: TGTGCCAGCAGCGAACTCAGGGGAACTGAAGCTTTCTTT
V: TRBV9; J: TRBJ2-1; D: .; length: 14; size: few; CDR3: CASSHLGAGDEQFF; DNA: TGTGCCAGCAGCCACTTAGGGGCTGGGGATGAGCAGTTCTTC
V: TRBV25-1; J: TRBJ1-2; D: .; length: 13; size: .; CDR3: CASSERGLDGYTF; DNA: TGTGCCAGCAGTGAACGGGGGTTGGATGGCTACACCTTC
V: TRBV10-3; J: TRBJ2-3; D: .; length: 15; size: .; CDR3: CAILGEGGRPDTQYF; DNA: TGTGCCATCCTAGGGGAGGGGGGCCGTCCAGATACGCAGTATTTT
V: TRBV2; J: TRBJ2-5; D: .; length: 16; size: .; CDR3: CATITGTRGRSETQYF; DNA: TGTGCCACCATTACCGGGACTCGGGGTCGTTCAGAGACCCAGTACTTC
V: TRBV4-1; J: TRBJ2-1; D: TRBD2; length: 18; size: .; CDR3: CASSQDGPGTRVYNEQFF; DNA: TGCGCCAGCAGCCAAGATGGCCCGGGGACTAGGGTCTACAATGAGCAGTTCTTC
V: TRBV19; J: TRBJ2-1; D: .; length: 14; size: .; CDR3: CASSIGGEYNEQFF; DNA: TGTGCCAGTAGTATCGGCGGGGAGTACAATGAGCAGTTCTTC
V: TRBV2; J: TRBJ1-2; D: TRBD1; length: 14; size: .; CDR3: CASRAGGGIYGYTF; DNA: TGTGCCAGCCGGGCGGGAGGGGGCATCTATGGCTACACCTTC
V: TRBV7-7; J: TRBJ2-2; D: .; length: 15; size: .; CDR3: CASSVDRSNTGELFF; DNA: TGTGCTAGCAGCGTCGACAGGAGCAACACCGGGGAGCTGTTTTTT
V: TRBV11-2; J: TRBJ1-4; D: .; length: 14; size: .; CDR3: CASSLSRVDEKLFF; DNA: TGTGCCAGCAGCTTGTCACGGGTGGATGAAAAACTGTTTTTT
V: TRBV25-1; J: TRBJ2-4; D: .; length: 13; size: once; CDR3: CASSERGGDIQYF; DNA: TGTGCCAGCAGTGAGAGGGGGGGAGACATTCAGTACTTC
V: TRBV5-4; J: TRBJ2-5; D: .; length: 14; size: .; CDR3: CASSRQGREETQYF; DNA: TGTGCCAGCAGCCGCCAAGGGCGGGAAGAGACCCAGTACTTC
V: TRBV30; J: TRBJ1-1; D: .; length: 13; size: .; CDR3: CAWSNRPNTEAFF; DNA: TGTGCCTGGAGTAACAGGCCTAACACTGAAGCTTTCTTT
V: TRBV5-5; J: TRBJ2-7; D: TRBD1; length: 14; size: .; CDR3: CASSFGTGAYEQYF; DNA: TGTGCCAGCAGTTTCGGGACAGGGGCCTACGAGCAGTACTTC
V: TRBV30; J: TRBJ2-1; D: TRBD2; length: 15; size: .; CDR3: CAWRKAGGDYNEQFF; DNA: TGTGCCTGGAGAAAAGCGGGGGGGGACTACAATGAGCAGTTCTTC
V: TRBV25-1; J: TRBJ2-1; D: TRBD2; length: 16; size: .; CDR3: CASSGTRGGQTYEQFF; DNA: TGTGCCAGCAGTGGAACTCGGGGGGGTCAAACTTATGAGCAGTTCTTC
V: TRBV5-5; J: TRBJ1-1; D: .; length: 16; size: .; CDR3: CASSPRPSGRGTEAFF; DNA: TGTGCCAGCAGCCCTCGTCCTTCCGGTCGGGGCACTGAAGCTTTCTTT
V: TRBV27; J: TRBJ2-7; D: .; length: 13; size: .; CDR3: CASADLGAYEQYF; DNA: TGTGCCAGCGCCGACCTGGGGGCCTACGAGCAGTACTTC
V: TRBV5-1; J: TRBJ1-4; D: .; length: 14; size: .; CDR3: CASREWGSGEKLFF; DNA: TGCGCCAGCAGAGAGTGGGGAAGCGGTGAAAAACTGTTTTTT
V: TRBV6-4; J: TRBJ2-2; D: TRBD1; length: 15; size: .; CDR3: CASSPGQGETGELFF; DNA: TGTGCCAGCAGTCCGGGACAGGGCGAGACCGGGGAGCTGTTTTTT
V: TRBV10-1; J: TRBJ2-3; D: TRBD2; length: 16; size: .; CDR3: CASSEGSRGVGDTQYF; DNA: TGCGCCAGCAGTGAGGGGTCGCGGGGGGTAGGAGATACGCAGTATTTT
V: TRBV30; J: TRBJ2-3; D: .; length: 16; size: .; CDR3: CAWSGSGSPGWNTQYF; DNA: TGTGCCTGGAGTGGGTCGGGAAGTCCGGGGTGGAATACGCAGTATTTT
V: TRBV19; J: TRBJ1-3; D: .; length: 19; size: .; CDR3: CASISKTVGPGFSGNIIYF; DNA: TGTGCCAGTATCTCGAAAACCGTTGGCCCGGGTTTTTCTGGAAACATCATATATTTT
V: TRBV30; J: TRBJ2-2; D: TRBD1; length: 15; size: .; CDR3: CAWSGGAGGTGELFF; DNA: TGTGCCTGGAGTGGAGGGGCAGGGGGCACCGGGGAGCTGTTTTTT
V: TRBV18; J: TRBJ1-3; D: .; length: 12; size: .; CDR3: CASSADRNTIYF; DNA: TGTGCCAGCTCTGCTGACAGGAACACCATATATTTT
V: TRBV5-6; J: TRBJ1-6; D: .; length: 15; size: few; CDR3: CASSQGANRNSPLHF; DNA: TGTGCCAGCAGCCAAGGGGCGAACCGAAATTCACCCCTCCACTTT
V: TRBV9; J: TRBJ1-2; D: .; length: 12; size: .; CDR3: CASSVPGGGYTF; DNA: TGTGCCAGCAGCGTGCCCGGTGGTGGCTACACCTTC
V: TRBV14; J: TRBJ2-1; D: .; length: 19; size: many; CDR3: CASSQGLLRGGPSYNEQFF; DNA: TGTGCCAGCAGCCAAGGTCTTCTGAGGGGGGGCCCCTCCTACAATGAGCAGTTCTTC